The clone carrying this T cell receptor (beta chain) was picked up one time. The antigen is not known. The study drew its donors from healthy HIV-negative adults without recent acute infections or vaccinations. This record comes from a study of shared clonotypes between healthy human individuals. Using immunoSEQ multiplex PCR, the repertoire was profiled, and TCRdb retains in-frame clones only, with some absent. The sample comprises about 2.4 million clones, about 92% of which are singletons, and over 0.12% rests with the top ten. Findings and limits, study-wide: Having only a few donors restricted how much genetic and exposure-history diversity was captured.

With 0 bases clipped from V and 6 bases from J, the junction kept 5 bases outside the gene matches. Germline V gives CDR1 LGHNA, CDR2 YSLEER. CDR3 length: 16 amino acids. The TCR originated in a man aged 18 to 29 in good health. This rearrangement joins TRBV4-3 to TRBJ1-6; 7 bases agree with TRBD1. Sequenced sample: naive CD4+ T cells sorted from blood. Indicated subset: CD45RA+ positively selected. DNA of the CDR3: TGCGCCAGCAGCCAAGATCAGGGGGTGCCTAATTCACCCCTCCACTTT. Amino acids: CASSQDQGVPNSPLHF.